The 2 T cell receptor beta chains listed next were all sequenced from one sample in a study of cytomegalovirus exposure and HLA in healthy donors. The primer mix had 60 Vbeta and 13 Jbeta primers. Repertoires were generated with immunoSEQ multiplex PCR, while TCRdb's copy carries only in-frame clones and drops some. In all, the sample yields 180,000 or so clones. Specimen: PBMCs. The receptors stem from a woman under 30 in good health and CMV-seropositive.

The chain is built from TRBV2 and TRBJ2-2, with D perhaps TRBD1 (6 bases). Germline V lookup: CDR1 SNHLY, CDR2 FYNNEI. V was cut by 9 bases and J by 1 base, with 12 bases left in between. The CDR3 has 14 amino acids. This CDR3 is CARTYRENTGELFF. CDR3 nucleotides: TGTGCCAGAACCTACAGGGAGAACACCGGGGAGCTGTTTTTT. Combining the CDR3 with reference TRBV2 and TRBJ2-2 gives the whole variable domain EPEVTQTPSHQVTQMGQEVILRCVPISNHLYFYWYRQILGQKVEFLVSFYNNEISEKSEIFDDQFSVERPDGSNFTLKIRSTKLEDSAMYFCARTYRENTGELFFGEGSRLTVL.

The chain has TRBV14 and TRBJ1-4; tentative D call: TRBD1 (6 bases). Per the germline V gene, CDR1 is SGHDN and CDR2 is FVKESK. Between the trimmed V and J ends, which lost 3 bases and 2 bases, there was a span of 19 bases. The CDR3 length is 18 residues. The CDR3 coding sequence is TGTGCCAGCAGCCATGACAGGAGGATCCGGGTTACTAATGAAAAACTGTTTTTT. Translation gives CASSHDRRIRVTNEKLFF.